The next 23 T cell receptor beta chains were all read from a single sample in a study of cytomegalovirus exposure and HLA in healthy donors. Researchers ran the PCR with 60 Vbeta and 13 Jbeta primers. The assay was immunoSEQ multiplex PCR, and TCRdb's table has in-frame clones only and misses some. The table has around 150,000 clones, around three quarters seen once; the top ten hold 3% to 3.5%. Material: PBMCs. These receptors were obtained from a man in his forties in good health and CMV-seronegative.

V usage is TRBV10-3 and J usage is TRBJ2-2; D perhaps matches TRBD2 (5 bases). The CDR3 is made up of 15 amino acids. V was trimmed by 3 bases and J by 8 bases, leaving 16 bases between them. The V gene's germline CDR1 is ENHRY and CDR2 SYGVKD. Written as DNA, the CDR3 is TGTGCCATCAGTGAAAGGGAGTCCCGCAGTGGGGAGCTGTTTTTT. It specifies CAISERESRSGELFF.

The V and J genes are TRBV6-1 and TRBJ1-2; the match to TRBD1 covers 8 bases. Germline V CDR1 and CDR2: MNHNS, SASEGT. With 6 bases clipped from V and 5 bases from J, the junction kept 5 bases outside the gene matches. The CDR3 length is 13 residues. The CDR3 DNA reads TGTGCCAGCAGCGTGGACAGGGATTATGGCTACACCTTC. The encoded protein is CASSVDRDYGYTF.

This chain uses TRBV7-9 with TRBJ2-7; D may be TRBD1 (6 bases). V was trimmed by 5 bases and J by 2 bases, leaving 13 bases between them. Germline V gene data show CDR1 as SEHNR and CDR2 as FQNEAQ (reference sequence). The CDR3 sequence is 14 residues long. CDR3 sequence (DNA): TGTGCCAGCAGCCCGGCGACAGGTACCTACGAGCAGTACTTC. Its protein product is CASSPATGTYEQYF.

The chain employs TRBV4-2 and TRBJ2-5; 7 positions agree with TRBD2. There are 15 residues in the CDR3. V shed 0 bases and J 2 bases; nucleotides not matched to a gene: 3. The germline CDR1 and CDR2 sequences are LGHNA and YNFKEQ. The CDR3 DNA reads TGTGCCAGCAGCCAAGAAGCGGGACTTCAAGAGACCCAGTACTTC. This encodes CASSQEAGLQETQYF.

The chain couples TRBV10-2 to TRBJ2-7, with 9 bases that match TRBD1. Trimming took 5 bases from V and 6 from J; bases not matched to a gene: 5. Germline CDR1 and CDR2: WSHSY and SAAADI. This CDR3 is built from 13 residues. CDR3 sequence reads: CASSPGQGREQYF. CDR3 nucleotides: TGCGCCAGCAGTCCAGGACAGGGGCGCGAGCAGTACTTC.

In DNA, the CDR3 is TGTGCCAGCGGACTCCCGGGCTACGAGCAGTACTTC. It specifies CASGLPGYEQYF. The V gene is TRBV28, the J gene TRBJ2-7; D is perhaps TRBD2 (5 bases). The V gene's germline CDR1 is MDHEN and CDR2 SYDVKM. Between the trimmed V and J ends, which lost 8 bases and 3 bases, there was a span of 11 bases. This CDR3 has 12 amino acids.

V is TRBV7-9 and J is TRBJ2-1; 10 bases fit TRBD1. From germline, CDR1 is SEHNR and CDR2 FQNEAQ (reference sequence). V lost 1 base to trimming and J lost 6 bases; unmatched junction nucleotides: 3. This CDR3 is 15 amino acids long. The CDR3 coding sequence is TGTGCCAGCAGCTTAGGGGGACAGGGGTTCAATGAGCAGTTCTTC. This translates into CASSLGGQGFNEQFF.

The table lists this clone with a few counts. The chain joins TRBV5-6 to TRBJ1-4, with unresolved D. Germline loops: CDR1 SGHDT, CDR2 YYEEEE. V lost 5 bases and J 6 bases, leaving 14 bases between the germline ends. This CDR3 comprises 14 residues. The CDR3 loop reads CASRGEGKDEKLFF. CDR3 DNA: TGTGCCAGCAGGGGAGAAGGGAAAGATGAAAAACTGTTTTTT.

This chain connects TRBV2 to TRBJ2-7, with D possibly being TRBD1 (5 bases). CDR1 and CDR2 (germline): SNHLY, FYNNEI. The CDR3 runs to 12 residues. Trimming left V 4 bases short and J 5 bases short, with 9 bases between. The CDR3 bases are TGTGCCAGCAGTGTAGGGGCCCACGAGCAGTACTTC. Residues: CASSVGAHEQYF.

The J gene is TRBJ2-6, the V gene TRBV4-3; a possible D gene is TRBD1 (5 bases). Germline V CDR1 and CDR2: LGHNA, YSLEER. CDR3 length equals 17 residues. The V end was cut by 0 bases, the J end by 0 bases, with 9 bases between. Written as DNA, the CDR3 is TGCGCCAGCAGCCAAGATAGGGGCGACTCTGGGGCCAACGTCCTGACTTTC. Translating gives CASSQDRGDSGANVLTF.

The rearrangement uses TRBV15 and TRBJ2-1; 15 nucleotides match TRBD2. This CDR3 region has 15 residues. The V gene end was trimmed by 0 bases and the J gene end by 15 bases; junction bases not matched to a gene: 6. Germline V gene lookup returns CDR1 LNHNV and CDR2 YYDKDF (reference sequence). This chain's CDR3 is CATSREGLAGGRRFF. In nucleotides, the CDR3 is TGTGCCACCAGCAGAGAGGGACTAGCGGGAGGTCGGCGGTTCTTC.

The CDR3 nucleotides are TGTGCCAGAAGCCTCGGACAGGGCTACCCTCTATACGAGCAGTACTTC. This codes for CARSLGQGYPLYEQYF. The chain recombines TRBV5-3 with TRBJ2-7; 8 bases agree with TRBD1. TRBV5-3 has ORF status, its function being uncertain. With V trimmed by 4 bases and J by 4 bases, 13 bases remained unmatched. The length of the CDR3 is 16 residues.

The chain couples TRBV7-2 to TRBJ2-1; TRBD2 agrees at 9 bases. J was trimmed by 4 bases and V by 5 bases; bases with no gene match: 6. The V gene's germline CDR1 is SGHTA and CDR2 FQGNSA. The CDR3 sequence is 15 residues long. DNA for the CDR3: TGTGCCAGCAGCCGGGGAGCGGGAGGTTACAATGAGCAGTTCTTC. Translation: CASSRGAGGYNEQFF.

The genes are TRBV6-4 and TRBJ2-7, with 7 bases matching TRBD2. V was clipped by 10 bases and J by 5 bases; unmatched bases: 5. The CDR3 totals 11 residues. Germline V CDR1 and CDR2: MRHNA, SNTAGT. The chain's CDR3 is CATGGGHEQYF. The CDR3 nucleotides are TGTGCCACCGGCGGGGGTCACGAGCAGTACTTC.

This chain connects TRBV18 to TRBJ2-1; tentatively, D is TRBD2 (5 bases). This CDR3 is built from 17 residues. In germline, CDR1 is KGHSH, CDR2 LQKENI. Trimming took off 1 base at V and 3 bases at J, with 16 bases between the two ends. The CDR3 loop is CASSPRGGGLVYNEQFF. CDR3 coding DNA: TGTGCCAGCTCACCACGAGGAGGCGGGCTTGTCTACAATGAGCAGTTCTTC.

This rearrangement joins TRBV4-3 to TRBJ2-7; TRBD2 aligns across 14 bases. Germline CDR1 reads LGHNA; CDR2 reads YSLEER. Unmatched junction bases numbered 10, after V lost 0 bases and J lost 6 bases. The CDR3 is made up of 18 amino acids. In nucleotides, the CDR3 is TGCGCCAGCAGCCAAGATTATAGGGGGACTAGCGGGAGCGGCGAGCAGTACTTC. This sequence encodes CASSQDYRGTSGSGEQYF.

V gene TRBV6-1 combines with J gene TRBJ2-7; 8 positions agree with TRBD2. CDR1 is MNHNS, CDR2 SASEGT, per germline. The CDR3 contains 14 residues. Trimming took 5 bases from V and 1 from J; bases not matched to a gene: 4. DNA for the CDR3: TGTGCCAGCAGTCTAACTAGCGGATCCTACGAGCAGTACTTC. Its translation: CASSLTSGSYEQYF.

V is TRBV27 and J is TRBJ2-7; 7 nucleotides line up with TRBD1. Germline CDR1 MNHEY, CDR2 SMNVEV (reference sequence). There are 15 residues in the CDR3. V lost 0 bases to trimming and J lost 1 base; unmatched junction nucleotides: 3. DNA of the CDR3: TGTGCCAGCAGTTTATCCGGGACAGTTTCCTACGAGCAGTACTTC. As protein: CASSLSGTVSYEQYF.

V and J are TRBV5-1 and TRBJ2-1; TRBD1 matches 7 bases. CDR3 length equals 14 residues. Per germline, CDR1 SGHRS and CDR2 YFSETQ. V shed 0 bases, J shed 6 bases, and the junction held 3 bases outside the gene matches. In DNA form, the CDR3 reads TGCGCCAGCAGCTTGGCCCCAGGGGGCAATGAGCAGTTCTTC. Translated: CASSLAPGGNEQFF.

A single count supports this clone. J is TRBJ2-1 and V is TRBV10-3, with D possibly TRBD2 on 6 matching bases. Germline loops: CDR1 ENHRY, CDR2 SYGVKD. The ends were cut back, 10 bases at V and 5 bases at J, with 18 bases in the middle. The CDR3 contains 14 residues. DNA of the CDR3: TGTGCCACCCGAGGCTGGCGGGGAGACAATGAGCAGTTCTTC. Amino acid sequence: CATRGWRGDNEQFF.

This chain links TRBV28 with TRBJ1-1; 12 nucleotides match TRBD1. J lost 1 base, V lost 2 bases, and 14 bases had no gene match. Germline CDR1 is MDHEN and CDR2 is SYDVKM. This CDR3 spans 20 amino acids. CDR3 sequence reads: CASSLNLPGQGARRNTEAFF. CDR3 DNA: TGTGCCAGCAGTTTAAATCTGCCGGGACAGGGGGCCCGGAGGAACACTGAAGCTTTCTTT.

This rearrangement joins TRBV27 to TRBJ2-7, with D tentatively TRBD2 (6 bases). The CDR3 length is 13 residues. V was trimmed by 8 bases and J by 2 bases, leaving 13 bases between them. Germline values: CDR1 MNHEY, CDR2 SMNVEV (reference sequence). The CDR3 DNA reads as TGTGCCAGCGGTCTGGGGGGTGCCTACGAGCAGTACTTC. Protein: CASGLGGAYEQYF.

The rearrangement joins TRBV20-1 to TRBJ2-5; D remains unclear. Germline V gene data show CDR1 as DFQATT and CDR2 as SNEGSKA (reference sequence). Trimming cost V 6 bases and J 2 bases, with 7 bases left between them. The CDR3 consists of 11 residues. CDR3 nucleotide sequence: TGCAGTGCCGCCCGGCAAGAGACCCAGTACTTC. Translating gives CSAARQETQYF.